The 25 T cell receptor beta chains reported below all come from one sample, sequenced in a study of vaccination and CD4 T cells after COVID-19. At the Johns Hopkins FTIC core, DNA taken from cultured CD4+ T cells was sequenced by way of the Oncomine TCR Beta short-read assay. In TCRdb, the PCR reads were re-called with MiXCR into one record per CDR3 protein. The sample includes 10,000 or so distinct CDR3 sequences, about two thirds of them seen just once. Stated treatment: approximately 11-day PBMC culture with coronavirus spike peptide pools or control peptides (ViraFEST assay). Their recognized antigens are unknown. What was sequenced was CD4+ T cells from blood, cultured in vitro. These receptors came from a human donor who had recovered from COVID-19.

The V call is TRBV11-3, the J call TRBJ2-2, with a tentative D call TRBD2 (5 bases). V was clipped by 3 bases and J by 0 bases, with 8 bases between them. The CDR3 is made up of 15 amino acids. CDR1 is SGHNT and CDR2 is YENEEA in the germline V gene. The CDR3 protein is CASSFWGANTGELFF. The CDR3 DNA is TGTGCCAGCAGCTTTTGGGGAGCGAACACCGGGGAGCTGTTTTTT.

The chain carries TRBV20-1 and TRBJ1-1, with D unresolved. The V and J ends lost 3 bases and 1 base respectively, with 12 bases between them. In germline, CDR1 is DFQATT, CDR2 SNEGSKA (reference sequence). The CDR3 covers 14 residues. CDR3 bases: TGCAGTGCTAGGACGTTGGGGAGGAACACTGAAGCTTTCTTT. As protein: CSARTLGRNTEAFF.

The rearrangement uses TRBV11-3 and TRBJ1-6, with TRBD1 matching 7 bases. CDR1 is SGHNT, CDR2 YENEEA, per germline. This CDR3 is 17 amino acids long. V lost 0 bases, J lost 9 bases, and 11 bases stayed unmatched. In DNA form, the CDR3 reads TGTGCCAGCAGCTTAGATTCGACAGGGCGCGGGAGTTCACCCCTCCACTTT. It codes for CASSLDSTGRGSSPLHF.

The chain uses TRBV6-5 and TRBJ1-3; D call uncertain. Per germline, CDR1 MNHEY and CDR2 SVGAGI. V gave up 0 bases and J gave up 0 bases, with 9 bases separating them. There are 16 residues in the CDR3. As DNA, the CDR3 is TGTGCCAGCAGTTACTCGCAGATCCCCTCTGGAAACACCATATATTTT. It codes for CASSYSQIPSGNTIYF.

This chain joins TRBV14 and TRBJ1-6; D call uncertain. Trimming took off 0 bases at V and 7 bases at J, with 19 bases between the two ends. This CDR3 has 18 amino acids. Germline CDR1 SGHDN, CDR2 FVKESK. In DNA, the CDR3 is TGTGCCAGCAGCCAAGACCCCTTGCGACGAATCGAGAATTCACCCCTCCACTTT. It specifies CASSQDPLRRIENSPLHF.

This clonotype came up a few times. A much larger clonotype is one base distant, so this may be a read error. The chain uses TRBV19 and TRBJ2-7; TRBD2 matches at 10 bases. V shed 2 bases, J shed 7 bases, and the junction held 17 bases outside the gene matches. This CDR3 contains 18 residues. CDR1 LNHDA and CDR2 SQIVND come from the germline V gene (reference sequence). Here the CDR3 DNA reads TGTGCCAGTAGTATATCTAGCGGGAGCGGGCATTCCTACAATGAGCAGTACTTC. Amino acids: CASSISSGSGHSYNEQYF.

This chain joins TRBV10-3 and TRBJ1-2; D call uncertain. Trimming removed 3 bases at V and 2 bases at J, with 16 bases between. The CDR3 is 16 residues long. Germline CDR1 is ENHRY and CDR2 is SYGVKD. The CDR3 sequence: CAISDFDSKLNYGYTF. As DNA, the CDR3 is TGTGCCATCAGTGATTTTGACTCCAAGCTCAACTATGGCTACACCTTC.

The CDR3 region is CASSGYNEQFF. In DNA, the CDR3 is TGTGCCAGCAGCGGATACAATGAGCAGTTCTTC. J is TRBJ2-1 and V is TRBV7-9; D uncertain. From germline, CDR1 is SEHNR and CDR2 FQNEAQ (reference sequence). The CDR3 is made up of 11 amino acids. Between the trimmed V and J ends, which lost 5 bases and 4 bases, there was a span of 3 bases.

Here the CDR3 DNA reads TGTGCCAGTAGTATCCGACAGATAGCAAATCAGCCCCAGCATTTT. Its protein is CASSIRQIANQPQHF. This chain joins TRBV19 and TRBJ1-5, with a weak D call TRBD1 (5 bases). Per the germline V gene, CDR1 is LNHDA and CDR2 is SQIVND (reference sequence). Trimming shortened V by 3 bases and J by 4 bases, and 13 bases separated the two germline ends. This CDR3 has 15 residues.

The V and J genes are TRBV27 and TRBJ1-4; D is unclear. Trimming took 0 bases from V and 8 from J, leaving 10 bases between them. The CDR3 extends over 14 amino acids. The germline V gene encodes CDR1 MNHEY and CDR2 SMNVEV (reference sequence). The DNA for the CDR3 is TGTGCCAGCAGTTTATCAGAGGGAAACGAAAAACTGTTTTTT. Translating gives CASSLSEGNEKLFF.

The chain recombines TRBV5-1 with TRBJ2-3; weak D call: TRBD1 (5 bases). Germline CDR1 and CDR2: SGHRS and YFSETQ. This CDR3 has 16 amino acids. V was pared by 4 bases and J by 2 bases, with 17 bases between. CDR3 coding DNA: TGCGCCAGCAGCGTAGGACGGACATTTAACACAGATACGCAGTATTTT. Encoded protein: CASSVGRTFNTDTQYF.

The CDR3 DNA follows: TGTGCCAGCAGCCGTGGTGGCGGGGCGGCCGGGGAGCTGTTTTTT. As protein: CASSRGGGAAGELFF. The chain couples TRBV27 to TRBJ2-2; D is possibly TRBD2 (6 bases). V was clipped by 6 bases and J by 6 bases, with 17 bases between them. Germline V gene sequence: CDR1 MNHEY, CDR2 SMNVEV (reference sequence). The length of the CDR3 is 15 residues.

The rearrangement uses TRBV7-9 and TRBJ1-1, with unresolved D. Germline loops: CDR1 SEHNR, CDR2 FQNEAQ (reference sequence). The CDR3 runs to 14 residues. V shed 0 bases and J shed 1 base, with 6 bases lying between them. DNA for the CDR3: TGTGCCAGCAGCTTAGCCGGGCAGAACACTGAAGCTTTCTTT. Its translation is CASSLAGQNTEAFF.

The chain combines TRBV24-1 with TRBJ2-1, with TRBD1 matching 8 bases. The junction had 10 bases not matched to a gene; V was cut back by 9 bases and J by 4 bases. Germline V gene sequence: CDR1 KGHDR, CDR2 SFDVKD. The CDR3 is made up of 15 amino acids. In DNA form, the CDR3 reads TGTGCCACCGCGAAGACAGGGGCGGCGTACAATGAGCAGTTCTTC. Amino acid sequence: CATAKTGAAYNEQFF.

CDR3 amino acids: CASSPRSGAATGELFF. DNA for the CDR3: TGCGCCAGCAGCCCCAGATCTGGCGCGGCCACCGGGGAGCTGTTTTTT. The V and J genes are TRBV5-1 and TRBJ2-2; D is unresolved. The CDR3 length is 16 residues. Germline CDR1 is SGHRS and CDR2 is YFSETQ. The V and J ends lost 4 bases and 4 bases respectively, with 17 bases between them.

The V call is TRBV20-1, the J call TRBJ2-7, with TRBD2 matching over 9 bases. In germline, CDR1 is DFQATT, CDR2 SNEGSKA (reference sequence). The V segment lost 3 bases and the J segment 3 bases; nucleotides outside the gene matches: 6. This CDR3 has 14 residues. CDR3 coding DNA: TGCAGTGCTAGGCGACTAGCGGTTTACTACGAGCAGTACTTC. Protein: CSARRLAVYYEQYF.

This clonotype was seen a handful of times. The chain couples TRBV7-2 to TRBJ2-3; 7 nucleotides agree with TRBD2. CDR3 length: 16 amino acids. Trimming took 6 bases from V and 3 from J; bases not matched to a gene: 12. In germline, CDR1 is SGHTA, CDR2 FQGNSA. CDR3 sequence reads: CASSTRGGSGTDTQYF. CDR3 DNA: TGTGCCAGCAGTACAAGGGGAGGGAGTGGAACAGATACGCAGTATTTT.

The chain carries TRBV9 and TRBJ2-3; D gene ambiguous. CDR3 size: 16 residues. V dropped 0 bases and J dropped 2 bases, with 13 bases sitting between them. The germline gives CDR1 SGDLS, CDR2 YYNGEE. CDR3 nucleotides: TGTGCCAGCAGCGTAGGACCAACTGGGTACACAGATACGCAGTATTTT. It is translated as CASSVGPTGYTDTQYF.

The rearrangement links TRBV5-4 to TRBJ1-2; 10 nucleotides align to TRBD1. Germline V gene lookup returns CDR1 SGHNT and CDR2 YYREEE (reference sequence). V shed 2 bases and J 7 bases; nucleotides not matched to a gene: 8. The CDR3 spans 15 residues. CDR3 region: CASSFPGQGTPGYTF. CDR3 in DNA: TGTGCCAGCAGCTTTCCGGGACAGGGGACCCCTGGCTACACCTTC.

The V gene is TRBV11-3, the J gene TRBJ2-5, with 8 nucleotides matching TRBD2. The CDR3 covers 15 residues. The V gene's germline CDR1 is SGHNT and CDR2 YENEEA. Trimming removed 5 bases from V and 0 bases from J; junction bases left unmatched: 5. The CDR3 region is CASSAGGVDQETQYF. CDR3 sequence (DNA): TGTGCCAGCAGCGCCGGGGGGGTCGACCAAGAGACCCAGTACTTC.

V is TRBV12-3 or TRBV12-4 and J is TRBJ2-7; 10 bases agree with TRBD2. J was trimmed by 1 base and V by 5 bases; bases with no gene match: 5. The CDR3 totals 15 residues. The CDR3 spells CASSISTSGSYEQYF. The DNA for the CDR3 is TGTGCCAGCAGTATTTCGACTAGCGGGTCCTACGAGCAGTACTTC.

This clonotype appeared a few times. CDR3 sequence (DNA): TGTGCCGCAGGGGGACATTACACCGGGGAGCTGTTTTTT. Translated: CAAGGHYTGELFF. The chain combines TRBV15 with TRBJ2-2, with 7 positions matching TRBD1. Germline values: CDR1 LNHNV, CDR2 YYDKDF (reference sequence). The V gene end was trimmed by 11 bases and the J gene end by 3 bases; junction bases not matched to a gene: 6. This CDR3 spans 13 amino acids.

This clonotype showed up just once. The V and J genes are TRBV5-4 and TRBJ2-7, with TRBD2 as a possible D gene (7 bases). The CDR3 is 14 residues long. Looked up from germline, CDR1 is SGHNT and CDR2 is YYREEE (reference sequence). V lost 4 bases and J 4 bases, leaving 15 bases between the germline ends. The CDR3, as DNA: TGTGCCAGCAGCCCCAAAGGGGGGGCTTACGAGCAGTACTTC. Residues: CASSPKGGAYEQYF. Full variable domain (outside the CDR3, taken from reference TRBV5-4 and TRBJ2-7): ETGVTQSPTHLIKTRGQQVTLRCSSQSGHNTVSWYQQALGQGPQFIFQYYREEENGRGNFPPRFSGLQFPNYSSELNVNALELDDSALYLCASSPKGGAYEQYFGPGTRLTVT.

The chain couples TRBV15 to TRBJ2-1; 7 bases are shared with TRBD1. The CDR3 spans 17 residues. Germline CDR1 is LNHNV and CDR2 is YYDKDF (reference sequence). The J segment lost 8 bases and the V segment lost 1 base, leaving 14 bases of the junction unmatched. The CDR3 nucleotides read TGTGCCACCAGCAGAGTGCCCCCCTACCGACAGGGCGATGAGCAGTTCTTC. The encoded protein is CATSRVPPYRQGDEQFF.

The chain uses TRBV27 and TRBJ1-1, with a tentative D call TRBD1 (6 bases). The germline V gene encodes CDR1 MNHEY and CDR2 SMNVEV (reference sequence). CDR3 length: 13 residues. Trimming shortened V by 5 bases and J by 4 bases, and 11 bases separated the two germline ends. The CDR3 DNA sequence: TGTGCCAGCAGTGCCAGGGGTCGCACTGAAGCTTTCTTT. It yields the protein CASSARGRTEAFF.